This TCR beta chain appears in the sequencing data of a study of cytomegalovirus exposure and HLA in healthy donors. Germline V lookup: CDR1 SGHTA, CDR2 FQGNSA. The CDR3 contains 14 residues. V shed 6 bases, J shed 1 base, and the junction held 2 bases outside the gene matches. Both 60 Vbeta primers and 13 Jbeta primers went into the PCR. Sequencing used immunoSEQ multiplex PCR; TCRdb keeps in-frame clones, though not all of them. The table records 90,000 to 150,000 clones, roughly 87% of them present only once. The V call is TRBV7-2, the J call TRBJ1-4, with 7 bases aligning to TRBD1. Sequenced material: PBMCs. The sequence was obtained from a woman in her late teens or twenties in good health and CMV-seronegative. CDR3 DNA sequence: TGTGCCAGCAGTCGACAGGGAACTAATGAAAAACTGTTTTTT. Translated: CASSRQGTNEKLFF.